These 15 T cell receptor beta chains share one sample of origin, sequenced in a study of blood T cell repertoires in COVID-19. Data came from immunoSEQ multiplex PCR; TCRdb stores just in-frame clones and leaves some out. The table records 40,000 or so clones, roughly 85% of them present only once. Sample: peripheral blood. The source is a human donor in a cohort sampled during active COVID-19.

The chain joins TRBV7-8 to TRBJ1-1; TRBD1 agrees at 12 bases. The CDR3 totals 16 residues. CDR1 and CDR2 from the germline V gene are SGHVS and FQNEAQ. V gave up 2 bases and J gave up 1 base; unmatched junction bases: 2. CDR3 in amino acids: CASSLMGQGANTEAFF. Written as DNA, the CDR3 is TGTGCCAGCAGCTTAATGGGACAGGGGGCGAACACTGAAGCTTTCTTT.

This chain connects TRBV29-1 to TRBJ1-1; tentatively, D is TRBD1 (5 bases). Per germline, CDR1 SQVTM and CDR2 ANQGSEA. This CDR3 is built from 13 residues. The V gene lost 4 bases and the J gene lost 1 base, with 10 bases spanning the gap. In nucleotides, the CDR3 is TGCAGCGTTGGAACAGGAACGAACACTGAAGCTTTCTTT. Its protein is CSVGTGTNTEAFF.

This clone showed up just once. V and J are TRBV5-1 and TRBJ2-7, with 9 bases fitting TRBD1. The V and J ends lost 4 bases and 6 bases, in that order; junction bases with no gene match: 14. CDR1 and CDR2 from the germline V gene are SGHRS and YFSETQ. CDR3 length equals 16 residues. CDR3 coding DNA: TGCGCCAGCAGCCCACGAACGGGACAGGGATATCCCGAGCAGTACTTC. It is translated as CASSPRTGQGYPEQYF.

Of note for this clone: At one end the junction does not follow the germline gene, possibly because of a read error. The chain combines TRBV27 with TRBJ2-2, with D possibly TRBD1 on 6 matching bases. This CDR3 spans 18 amino acids. The germline V gene has CDR1 MNHEY and CDR2 SMNVEV (reference sequence). The CDR3 DNA reads TGTGCCAGCAGTTTATCGACGTTCCGGAACAGGGACCACCGGGGAGCTGTTTTT. Its translation: CASSLSTFRNRDHRGAVF.

CDR3 sequence: CASSLTASGTPTGELFF. The CDR3 nucleotides read TGTGCCAGCAGCTTAACAGCTAGCGGGACCCCCACCGGGGAGCTGTTTTTT. The genes are TRBV7-3 and TRBJ2-2; 9 bases are a match to TRBD2. Germline trimming cut 0 bases from V and 4 bases from J; bases unmatched to any gene: 6. Germline lookup yields CDR1 SGHTA and CDR2 FQGTGA. The CDR3 spans 17 residues. The full variable domain, rest sourced from reference TRBV7-3 and TRBJ2-2, is GAGVSQTPSNKVTEKGKYVELRCDPISGHTALYWYRQSLGQGPEFLIYFQGTGAADDSGLPNDRFFAVRPEGSVSTLKIQRTERGDSAVYLCASSLTASGTPTGELFFGEGSRLTVL.

The rearrangement joins TRBV7-6 to TRBJ2-1, with D possibly TRBD2 on 5 matching bases. Trimming took 0 bases from V and 8 from J, leaving 11 bases between them. The germline CDR1 and CDR2 sequences are SGHVS and FNYEAQ. CDR3 length equals 14 residues. The CDR3 coding sequence is TGTGCCAGCAGCTTAGCGCTGGGAGTCGATGAGCAGTTCTTC. Translated, it gives CASSLALGVDEQFF.

In this sample, this clone turned up a few times. The chain is built from TRBV7-2 and TRBJ2-1; tentative D call: TRBD2 (5 bases). The CDR3 has 13 residues. Germline V gene sequence: CDR1 SGHTA, CDR2 FQGNSA. Between the trimmed V and J ends, which lost 5 bases and 7 bases, there was a span of 12 bases. CDR3: CASSTYTRNEQFF. The CDR3 DNA follows: TGTGCCAGCAGCACCTATACTAGGAATGAGCAGTTCTTC.

The CDR3 DNA sequence: TGTGCCATCTCCGGGACAGGTTACGAGCAGTACTTC. As protein: CAISGTGYEQYF. The genes are TRBV10-3 and TRBJ2-7, with TRBD1 matching 8 bases. Losses at the gene ends were 8 bases for V and 4 bases for J; bases not matched to a gene: 4. Per the germline V gene, CDR1 is ENHRY and CDR2 is SYGVKD. There are 12 residues in the CDR3.

The V call is TRBV5-5, the J call TRBJ2-1, with 9 positions matching TRBD2. The CDR3 contains 16 residues. CDR1 is SGHKS, CDR2 YYEKEE, per germline (reference sequence). The V and J ends lost 4 bases and 7 bases, in that order; junction bases with no gene match: 12. The CDR3 DNA sequence: TGTGCCAGCAGCCCCGACCGGCTAGCGGGAAGGAATGAGCAGTTCTTC. It translates to CASSPDRLAGRNEQFF.

The chain couples TRBV5-4 to TRBJ2-1, with TRBD2 matching 11 bases. Germline loops: CDR1 SGHNT, CDR2 YYREEE (reference sequence). The CDR3 runs 19 residues. V shed 4 bases and J 0 bases; nucleotides not matched to a gene: 12. CDR3 loop: CASSPTGTSGISSYNEQFF. DNA for the CDR3: TGTGCCAGCAGCCCAACCGGGACTAGCGGCATCAGCTCCTACAATGAGCAGTTCTTC.

This clone has more than one count but fewer than ten. The V call is TRBV28, the J call TRBJ2-7, with 8 bases that match TRBD1. In germline, CDR1 is MDHEN, CDR2 SYDVKM. This CDR3 comprises 13 residues. V shed 5 bases, J shed 3 bases, and the junction held 3 bases outside the gene matches. The CDR3 DNA sequence: TGTGCCAGCAGTATCGGGACAGGCTACGAGCAGTACTTC. Translation gives CASSIGTGYEQYF.

This clone is a singleton in its sample. The chain links TRBV15 to TRBJ2-2; D is unresolved. The CDR3 consists of 14 residues. V shed 3 bases and J shed 4 bases, with 9 bases lying between them. Germline V gene sequence: CDR1 LNHNV, CDR2 YYDKDF (reference sequence). CDR3 amino acids: CATSRVQITGELFF. CDR3 DNA sequence: TGTGCCACCAGCAGGGTACAGATCACCGGGGAGCTGTTTTTT. Based on the CDR3 plus reference TRBV15 and TRBJ2-2, the full variable domain is DAMVIQNPRYQVTQFGKPVTLSCSQTLNHNVMYWYQQKSSQAPKLLFHYYDKDFNNEADTPDNFQSRRPNTSFCFLDIRSPGLGDTAMYLCATSRVQITGELFFGEGSRLTVL.

V usage is TRBV6-4 and J usage is TRBJ1-1; D remains unclear. Germline loops: CDR1 MRHNA, CDR2 SNTAGT. The CDR3 has 12 residues. Trimming removed 5 bases at V and 11 bases at J, with 15 bases between. The CDR3 region has the DNA TGTGCCAGCAGTTCGGGTCGGGGTTCGGCTTTCTTT. Translation gives CASSSGRGSAFF.

V is TRBV14 and J is TRBJ2-6; TRBD1 matches 8 bases. Germline lookup yields CDR1 SGHDN and CDR2 FVKESK. The V segment lost 0 bases and the J segment 4 bases; nucleotides outside the gene matches: 11. The CDR3 is made up of 19 amino acids. The DNA for the CDR3 is TGTGCCAGCAGCCAAGATTACGGACAGGGATTTGCCGGGGCCAACGTCCTGACTTTC. Its translation: CASSQDYGQGFAGANVLTF.

This sequence joins TRBV5-1 and TRBJ2-3; 14 nucleotides align to TRBD2. Germline loops: CDR1 SGHRS, CDR2 YFSETQ. The CDR3 is made up of 17 amino acids. The ends lost 0 bases at V and 3 bases at J; junction bases unmatched: 3. The CDR3 DNA reads as TGCGCCAGCAGCTTGGCCGGGACTAGCGGGGGAACAGATACGCAGTATTTT. Translation gives CASSLAGTSGGTDTQYF. The entire variable domain, with the rest obtained from reference TRBV5-1 and TRBJ2-3, is as follows: KAGVTQTPRYLIKTRGQQVTLSCSPISGHRSVSWYQQTPGQGLQFLFEYFSETQRNKGNFPGRFSGRQFSNSRSEMNVSTLELGDSALYLCASSLAGTSGGTDTQYFGPGTRLTVL.